This T cell receptor beta chain was identified during a study of T-cell reconstitution after alpha-beta-depleted transplantation in children. Study outcomes and limitations: The study reportedly traced alpha-beta T cells about two months after transplant to several hundred expanded graft clones. Surviving thymic progenitors and recipient T cells were the source of high TCRbeta diversity at day 60 in some patients. Fresh T-cell production supplied most of the T-cell counts and diversity seen one year after transplant.

The germline V gene has CDR1 MNHNY and CDR2 SVGAGI (reference sequence). With 4 bases removed from V and 5 bases from J, the gap between germline ends came to 11 bases. CDR3 size: 13 residues. This clonotype was found a few times. Its antigen is as yet unknown. Unique molecular identifiers featured in how the TCRbeta library was prepared. Each CDR3 protein gets one entry after TCRdb re-called the PCR reads with MiXCR. The sample has 500,000 to 650,000 distinct CDR3 sequences; roughly 13% are singletons. The chain combines TRBV6-6 with TRBJ1-1; D uncertain. The clonotype was recovered from a male patient between 5 and 17 years old who had a stem cell transplant for acute myeloid leukemia, so the T cells may come from the graft donor. The specimen was PBMCs, mostly from graft donor cells, collected 360 days after TCRalphabeta/CD19-depleted stem cell transplant. The CDR3 reads CASSFQVGTEAFF. CDR3 sequence (DNA): TGTGCCAGCAGTTTCCAAGTGGGGACTGAAGCTTTCTTT.